A selection of T cell receptor beta chains follows, all from one sample in a study of blood T cell repertoires in COVID-19. Using immunoSEQ multiplex PCR, the repertoire was profiled, and TCRdb retains in-frame clones only, with some absent. The sample lists around 200,000 clones; roughly 88% were seen once. The specimen sequenced was PBMCs or T cells enriched from blood (not recorded which). Every receptor here comes from a man aged 35-49 years with acute COVID-19. The conserved cysteine and the conserved F or W are not part of the CDR3 here. Some rows mark clone size as missing; the rest say once, few, many or name a class of expanded clone.

cdr3_aa,v_call,cdr3_length,clone_size
ASSLALQGML,TRBV11-2,10,NA
ASSPRLAGGQWQF,TRBV6-2/TRBV6-3,13,NA
ASSRTGYTGELF,TRBV27,12,many
ASSLRGGDEQY,TRBV27,11,NA
ASSLEKTDTDTQY,TRBV5-8,13,NA
ASSPLRTSGNSTY,TRBV14,13,NA
ASSPPGELF,TRBV18,9,NA
ASSLSIANYGYT,TRBV5-1,12,once
ASSLGAGQGATDTQY,TRBV7-9,15,NA
ASSRGTGKGAYEQY,TRBV11-2,14,NA
ASSKGKVGRGLSYEQY,TRBV19,16,NA
ASSPFASRGEWYNEQF,TRBV7-8,16,NA
ASSSRTDPNTGELF,TRBV7-3,14,NA
ASSLTGTTSGELGTQY,TRBV7-2,16,few
ASSQDARGRAF,TRBV3-1/TRBV3-2,11,NA
ASRRGQGKGVTYGYT,TRBV28,15,NA
ASSQNTGSNTGELF,TRBV4-1,14,NA
ASSGQKAGYT,TRBV19,10,few
ASSPSPGPTDEQY,TRBV4-1,13,NA
ASSRPNWEFSSTYEQY,TRBV18,16,NA
ASRQGGNSPLH,TRBV7-6,11,NA
ASSPPGGANVLT,TRBV7-3,12,NA
SASFGTVYNEQF,TRBV20-1,12,NA
ATSDVGQGTDTQY,TRBV24-1,13,NA
ASSRGLAGTTWYEQY,TRBV5-1,15,NA
ASSPRAGRRDQPQH,TRBV7-2,14,NA
ASRRPNSEAF,TRBV27,10,NA
ASSFYPFRGQGSYEQY,TRBV28,16,NA